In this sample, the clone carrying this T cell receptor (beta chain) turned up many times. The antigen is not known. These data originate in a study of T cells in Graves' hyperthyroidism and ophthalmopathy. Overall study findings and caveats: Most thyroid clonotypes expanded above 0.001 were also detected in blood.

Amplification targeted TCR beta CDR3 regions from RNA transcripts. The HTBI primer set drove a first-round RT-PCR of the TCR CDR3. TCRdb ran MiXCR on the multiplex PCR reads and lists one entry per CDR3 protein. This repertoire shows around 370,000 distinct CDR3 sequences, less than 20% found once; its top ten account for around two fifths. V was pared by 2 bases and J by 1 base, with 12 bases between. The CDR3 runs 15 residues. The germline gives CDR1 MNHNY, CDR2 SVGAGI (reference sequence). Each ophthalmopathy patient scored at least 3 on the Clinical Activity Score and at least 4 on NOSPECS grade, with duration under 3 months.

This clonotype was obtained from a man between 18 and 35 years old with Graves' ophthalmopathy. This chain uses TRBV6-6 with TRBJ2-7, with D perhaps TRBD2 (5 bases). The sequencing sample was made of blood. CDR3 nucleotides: TGTGCCAGCAGTTACGGAGAGGGTCGATCCTACGAGCAGTACTTC. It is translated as CASSYGEGRSYEQYF.